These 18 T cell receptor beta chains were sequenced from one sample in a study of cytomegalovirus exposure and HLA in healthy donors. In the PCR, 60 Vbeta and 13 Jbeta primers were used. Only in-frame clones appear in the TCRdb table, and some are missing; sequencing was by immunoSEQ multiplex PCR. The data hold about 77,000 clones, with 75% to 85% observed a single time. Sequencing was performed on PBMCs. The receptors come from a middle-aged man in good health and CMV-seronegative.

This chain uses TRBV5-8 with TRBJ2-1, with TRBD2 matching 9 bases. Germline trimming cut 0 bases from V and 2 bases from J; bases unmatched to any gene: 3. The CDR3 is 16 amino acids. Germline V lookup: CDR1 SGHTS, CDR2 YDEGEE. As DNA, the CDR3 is TGTGCCAGCAGCTTGGACGTAGCGGGGGCCTACAATGAGCAGTTCTTC. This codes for CASSLDVAGAYNEQFF.

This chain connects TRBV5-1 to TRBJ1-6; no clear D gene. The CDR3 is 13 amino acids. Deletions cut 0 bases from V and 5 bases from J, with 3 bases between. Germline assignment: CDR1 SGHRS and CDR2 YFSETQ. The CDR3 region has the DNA TGCGCCAGCAGCTTGGGAGATAATTCACCCCTCCACTTT. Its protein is CASSLGDNSPLHF.

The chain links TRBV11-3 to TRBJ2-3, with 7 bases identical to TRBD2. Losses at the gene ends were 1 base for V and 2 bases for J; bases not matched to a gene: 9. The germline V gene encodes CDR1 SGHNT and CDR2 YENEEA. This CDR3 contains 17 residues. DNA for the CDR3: TGTGCCAGCAGCTTAGCGGGGGGAAATCCTGCCACAGATACGCAGTATTTT. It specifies CASSLAGGNPATDTQYF.

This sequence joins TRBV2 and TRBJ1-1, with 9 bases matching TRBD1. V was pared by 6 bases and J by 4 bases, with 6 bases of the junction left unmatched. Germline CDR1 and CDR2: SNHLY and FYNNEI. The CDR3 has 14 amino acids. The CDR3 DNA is TGTGCCAGCAGGTTACAGGGGGCAGTCACTGAAGCTTTCTTT. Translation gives CASRLQGAVTEAFF.

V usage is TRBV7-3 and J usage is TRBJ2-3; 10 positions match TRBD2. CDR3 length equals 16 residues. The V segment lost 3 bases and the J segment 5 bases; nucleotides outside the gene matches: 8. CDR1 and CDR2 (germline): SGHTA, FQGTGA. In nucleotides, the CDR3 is TGTGCCAGCAGCTTCGGGCTAGCGGGGGCCAGAGATACGCAGTATTTT. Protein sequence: CASSFGLAGARDTQYF.

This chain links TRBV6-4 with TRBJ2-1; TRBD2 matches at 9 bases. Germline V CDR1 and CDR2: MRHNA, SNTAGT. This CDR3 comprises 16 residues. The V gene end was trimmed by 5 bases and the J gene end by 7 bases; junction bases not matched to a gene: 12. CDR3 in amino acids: CASSLFSGGILNEQFF. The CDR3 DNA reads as TGTGCCAGCAGTTTGTTTAGCGGGGGTATTTTGAATGAGCAGTTCTTC.

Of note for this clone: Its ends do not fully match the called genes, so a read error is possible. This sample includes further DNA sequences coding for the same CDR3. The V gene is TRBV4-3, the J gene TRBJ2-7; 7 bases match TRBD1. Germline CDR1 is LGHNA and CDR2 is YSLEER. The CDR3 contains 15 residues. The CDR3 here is CASSQVGQLSYEQYF. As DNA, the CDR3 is TGCGCCAGCAGCCAAGTGGGACAGCTTTCCTACGAGCAGTACTTT.

The CDR3 spells CASTRGVGNSPLHF. The DNA of the CDR3 is TGTGCCAGCACCCGGGGGGTCGGAAATTCACCCCTCCACTTT. V and J are TRBV6-5 and TRBJ1-6, with D maybe TRBD1 (5 bases). CDR1 MNHEY and CDR2 SVGAGI come from the germline V gene. V gave up 7 bases and J gave up 7 bases, with 14 bases separating them. The CDR3 has 14 residues.

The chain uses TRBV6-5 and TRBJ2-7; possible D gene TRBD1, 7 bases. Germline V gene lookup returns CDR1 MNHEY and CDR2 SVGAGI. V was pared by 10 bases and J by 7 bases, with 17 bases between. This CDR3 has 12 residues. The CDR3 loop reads CATQGGPGEQYF. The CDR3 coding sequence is TGTGCCACCCAGGGGGGTCCAGGAGAGCAGTACTTC.

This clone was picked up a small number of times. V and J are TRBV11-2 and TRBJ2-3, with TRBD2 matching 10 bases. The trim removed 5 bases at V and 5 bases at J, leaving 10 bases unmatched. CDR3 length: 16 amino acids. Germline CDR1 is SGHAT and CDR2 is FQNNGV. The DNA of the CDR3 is TGTGCCAGCAGCCCCTCGCCTAGCGGGGGAGTAGATACGCAGTATTTT. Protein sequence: CASSPSPSGGVDTQYF. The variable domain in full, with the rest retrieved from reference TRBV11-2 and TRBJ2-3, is EAGVAQSPRYKIIEKRQSVAFWCNPISGHATLYWYQQILGQGPKLLIQFQNNGVVDDSQLPKDRFSAERLKGVDSTLKIQPAKLEDSAVYLCASSPSPSGGVDTQYFGPGTRLTVL.

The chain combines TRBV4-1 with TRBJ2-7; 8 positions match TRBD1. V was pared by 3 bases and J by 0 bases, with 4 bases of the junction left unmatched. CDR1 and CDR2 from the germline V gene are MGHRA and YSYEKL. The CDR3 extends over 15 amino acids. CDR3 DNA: TGCGCCAGCAGCCAGATACAGGGGGACTCCTACGAGCAGTACTTC. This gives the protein CASSQIQGDSYEQYF.

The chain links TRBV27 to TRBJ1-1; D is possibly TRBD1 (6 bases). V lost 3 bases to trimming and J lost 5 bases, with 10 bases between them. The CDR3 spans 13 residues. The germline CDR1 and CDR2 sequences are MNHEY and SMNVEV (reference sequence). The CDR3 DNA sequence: TGTGCCAGCAGTTTTGGACAGTCGACTGAAGCTTTCTTT. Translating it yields CASSFGQSTEAFF.

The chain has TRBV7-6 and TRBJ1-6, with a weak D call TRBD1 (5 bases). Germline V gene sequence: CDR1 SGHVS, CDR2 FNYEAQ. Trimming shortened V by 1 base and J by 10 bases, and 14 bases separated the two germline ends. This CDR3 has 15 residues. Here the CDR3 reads CASSLDWQGGSPLHF. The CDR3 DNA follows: TGTGCCAGCAGCTTAGATTGGCAGGGAGGCTCACCCCTCCACTTT.

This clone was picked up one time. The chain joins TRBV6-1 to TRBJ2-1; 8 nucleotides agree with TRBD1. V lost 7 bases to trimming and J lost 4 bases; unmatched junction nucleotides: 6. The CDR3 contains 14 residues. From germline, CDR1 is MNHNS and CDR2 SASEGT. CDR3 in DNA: TGTGCCAGCATCCCAGGGGGCGCTTACAATGAGCAGTTCTTC. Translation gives CASIPGGAYNEQFF.

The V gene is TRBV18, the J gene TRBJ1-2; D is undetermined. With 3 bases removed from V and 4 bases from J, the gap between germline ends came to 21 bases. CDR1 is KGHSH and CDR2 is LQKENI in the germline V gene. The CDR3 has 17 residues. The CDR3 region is CASSPPFTRGASYGYTF. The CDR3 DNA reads TGTGCCAGCTCACCGCCTTTCACAAGAGGTGCTTCCTATGGCTACACCTTC.

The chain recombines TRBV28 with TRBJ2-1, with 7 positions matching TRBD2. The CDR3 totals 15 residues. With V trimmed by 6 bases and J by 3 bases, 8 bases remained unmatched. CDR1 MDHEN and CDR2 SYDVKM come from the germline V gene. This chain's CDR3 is CASRPLVAGYNEQFF. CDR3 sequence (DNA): TGTGCCAGCAGACCACTGGTAGCGGGCTACAATGAGCAGTTCTTC.

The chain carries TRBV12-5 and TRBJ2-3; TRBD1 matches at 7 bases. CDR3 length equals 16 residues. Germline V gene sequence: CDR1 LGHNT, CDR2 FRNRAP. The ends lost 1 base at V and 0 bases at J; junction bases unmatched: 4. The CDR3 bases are TGTGCTAGTGGTTTGGGACAGGGATCTAGCACAGATACGCAGTATTTT. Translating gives CASGLGQGSSTDTQYF.

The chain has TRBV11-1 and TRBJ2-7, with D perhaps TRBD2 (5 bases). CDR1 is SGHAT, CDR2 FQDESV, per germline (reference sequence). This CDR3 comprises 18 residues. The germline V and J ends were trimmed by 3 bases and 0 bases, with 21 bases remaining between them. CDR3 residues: CASSLRVLSVRGSYEQYF. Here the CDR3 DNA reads TGTGCCAGCAGCTTGAGGGTTTTGTCGGTTCGGGGCTCCTACGAGCAGTACTTC.